This entry concerns a single T cell receptor beta chain. The data derive from a study of T cells in Graves' hyperthyroidism and ophthalmopathy. PBMCs were obtained from 10 ml fresh peripheral blood. Amplification of TCR beta CDR3 regions was performed using RNA transcripts as template. Primed by the HTBI set, a first-round RT-PCR was run on the TCR CDR3. TCRdb processed the multiplex PCR reads anew with MiXCR; each CDR3 protein has one entry. The profile shows 450,000 to 650,000 distinct CDR3 sequences, 11% to 15% of them singletons. This sequence originates from a woman aged 18-30 years with Graves' ophthalmopathy. The sequenced material came from blood.

The CDR3 DNA is TGCAGTGCTCACCCGGGACTAGCCCCTTCGACAGATACGCAGTATTTT. Amino acid sequence: CSAHPGLAPSTDTQYF. This rearrangement joins TRBV20-1 to TRBJ2-3, with TRBD2 matching 9 bases. V shed 5 bases and J 3 bases; nucleotides not matched to a gene: 12. The CDR3 is 16 amino acids. CDR1 and CDR2 from the germline V gene are DFQATT and SNEGSKA (reference sequence).